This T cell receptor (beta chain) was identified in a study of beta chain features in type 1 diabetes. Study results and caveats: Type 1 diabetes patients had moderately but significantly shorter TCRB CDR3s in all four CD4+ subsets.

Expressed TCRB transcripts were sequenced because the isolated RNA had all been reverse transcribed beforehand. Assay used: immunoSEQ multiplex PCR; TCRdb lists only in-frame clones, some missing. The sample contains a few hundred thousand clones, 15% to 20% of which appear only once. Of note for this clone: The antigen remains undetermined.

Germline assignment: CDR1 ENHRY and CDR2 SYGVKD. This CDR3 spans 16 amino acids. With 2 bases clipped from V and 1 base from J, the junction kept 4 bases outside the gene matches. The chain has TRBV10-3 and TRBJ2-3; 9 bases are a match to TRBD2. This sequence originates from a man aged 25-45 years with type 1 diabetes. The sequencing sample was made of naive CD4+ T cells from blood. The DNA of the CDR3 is TGTGCCATCAGTGAGGCTATAGCGGGAGGCACAGATACGCAGTATTTT. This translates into CAISEAIAGGTDTQYF.